The 30 T cell receptor beta chains below were found in one sample sequenced in a study of radiation and T cells in renal cell carcinoma. Time point: blood 4 weeks post-SBRT, at nephrectomy. Treatment described: 15 Gy SBRT to primary tumor, nephrectomy 4 weeks later. Sequencing was performed with immunoSEQ multiplex PCR; in TCRdb, only in-frame clones are kept and a portion is missing. The repertoire includes 150,000 or so clones, around 90% of them detected once, and 10% to 12% sits in the top ten. The sequencing used blood, collected from a patient whose treatment included radiotherapy and nephrectomy. These receptor sequences come from a woman aged 45-65 years with renal cell carcinoma.

The chain combines TRBV7-9 with TRBJ1-2; the D gene is possibly TRBD1 (5 bases). V was shortened by 4 bases and J by 1 base, with 25 bases between the two germline ends. The CDR3 has 19 residues. The germline gives CDR1 SEHNR, CDR2 FQNEAQ (reference sequence). CDR3 DNA: TGTGCCAGCAGCTCCGCCTTTTCACGAGTATCACAGGTTAACTATGGCTACACCTTC. Protein sequence: CASSSAFSRVSQVNYGYTF.

The chain carries TRBV25-1 and TRBJ1-1, with 8 bases matching TRBD1. The CDR3 is made up of 17 amino acids. Germline V lookup: CDR1 MGHDK, CDR2 SYGVNS. Trimming at V came to 8 bases and at J to 1 base, leaving 15 bases not matched to a gene. The CDR3 nucleotides are TGTGCCAGCTCGGGGGTCGCCGGGACAGGCCAGAACACTGAAGCTTTCTTT. It is translated as CASSGVAGTGQNTEAFF.

This sequence joins TRBV2 and TRBJ1-1; 9 bases are a match to TRBD1. Trimming cost V 6 bases and J 5 bases; bases outside gene matches: 10. From germline, CDR1 is SNHLY and CDR2 FYNNEI. The CDR3 sequence is 15 residues long. Written as DNA, the CDR3 is TGTGCCAGCAGAATTACTGGGACAGGGAGGACTGAAGCTTTCTTT. It codes for CASRITGTGRTEAFF.

The rearrangement joins TRBV7-8 to TRBJ1-2; no reliable D call. V was trimmed by 1 base and J by 4 bases, leaving 19 bases between them. This CDR3 has 17 residues. CDR1 and CDR2 (germline): SGHVS, FQNEAQ. The CDR3 is CASSLEEGYITSYGYTF. The CDR3 DNA sequence: TGTGCCAGCAGCTTAGAGGAGGGATACATTACCTCCTATGGCTACACCTTC. The whole variable domain, remainder taken from reference TRBV7-8 and TRBJ1-2, is GAGVSQSPRYKVAKRGQDVALRCDPISGHVSLFWYQQALGQGPEFLTYFQNEAQLDKSGLPSDRFFAERPEGSVSTLKIQRTQQEDSAVYLCASSLEEGYITSYGYTFGSGTRLTVV.

This sequence joins TRBV9 and TRBJ2-2; no clear D gene. V was shortened by 0 bases and J by 4 bases, with 10 bases between the two germline ends. This CDR3 has 15 residues. CDR1 SGDLS and CDR2 YYNGEE come from the germline V gene. The CDR3 DNA sequence: TGTGCCAGCAGCGTAGGAACTCACATCACCGGGGAGCTGTTTTTT. Translated, it gives CASSVGTHITGELFF.

The chain joins TRBV6-1 to TRBJ2-1, with 7 positions matching TRBD2. From germline, CDR1 is MNHNS and CDR2 SASEGT. This CDR3 spans 14 amino acids. The junction had 7 bases not matched to a gene; V was cut back by 7 bases and J by 4 bases. In DNA, the CDR3 is TGTGCCAGCATTTCAGCGGGGCGATACAATGAGCAGTTCTTC. It yields the protein CASISAGRYNEQFF.

The rearrangement joins TRBV18 to TRBJ1-2, with 8 bases identical to TRBD1. CDR3 length: 15 residues. V was clipped by 4 bases and J by 3 bases; unmatched bases: 7. Germline V lookup: CDR1 KGHSH, CDR2 LQKENI. The DNA of the CDR3 is TGTGCCAGCTCACGACCGGGACAGGCGGACTATGGCTACACCTTC. Amino acids: CASSRPGQADYGYTF.

The genes are TRBV18 and TRBJ2-1; D tentatively fits TRBD1 or TRBD2 (5 bases each). Trimming left V 1 base short and J 5 bases short, with 15 bases between. The CDR3 has 16 residues. Germline V gene data show CDR1 as KGHSH and CDR2 as LQKENI. CDR3 loop: CASSPQPGPTDNEQFF. Written as DNA, the CDR3 is TGTGCCAGCTCACCACAGCCGGGACCTACCGACAATGAGCAGTTCTTC.

The rearrangement joins TRBV5-6 to TRBJ2-3; D is possibly TRBD2 (5 bases). The CDR3 is made up of 17 amino acids. Germline V gives CDR1 SGHDT, CDR2 YYEEEE. Trimming removed 0 bases from V and 4 bases from J, with 18 bases in between. The CDR3 coding sequence is TGTGCCAGCAGCTTGGTCGGGGAAATGGCGGCCCCAGATACGCAGTATTTT. Its protein product is CASSLVGEMAAPDTQYF.

This chain links TRBV6-1 with TRBJ2-1, with 12 bases fitting TRBD2. Germline trimming cut 0 bases from V and 0 bases from J; bases unmatched to any gene: 9. This CDR3 comprises 20 residues. Looked up from germline, CDR1 is MNHNS and CDR2 is SASEGT. The CDR3 loop is CASSEAQGLAGPDSYNEQFF. The CDR3 DNA is TGTGCCAGCAGTGAAGCGCAAGGACTAGCGGGGCCAGACTCCTACAATGAGCAGTTCTTC.

The chain has TRBV5-4 and TRBJ1-2, with a tentative D call TRBD1 (6 bases). Germline values: CDR1 SGHNT, CDR2 YYREEE (reference sequence). The CDR3 loop spans 15 amino acids. Trimming took 5 bases from V and 0 from J, leaving 14 bases between them. In DNA form, the CDR3 reads TGTGCCAGCAGGCTCGCAGGGGATTCTAACTATGGCTACACCTTC. This translates into CASRLAGDSNYGYTF.

This clone was found once. V is TRBV6-4 and J is TRBJ2-1; TRBD1 is a possible D gene (6 bases). CDR1 and CDR2 from the germline V gene are MRHNA and SNTAGT. V was trimmed by 5 bases and J by 5 bases, leaving 13 bases between them. The CDR3 runs 14 residues. The CDR3 sequence is CASSQEWDNNEQFF. For the CDR3, the DNA is TGTGCCAGCAGTCAAGAATGGGACAACAATGAGCAGTTCTTC.

V is TRBV9 and J is TRBJ1-3; D may be TRBD1 (6 bases). The CDR3 contains 16 residues. Trimming pared 3 bases from V and 9 bases from J, leaving 22 bases between. CDR1 SGDLS and CDR2 YYNGEE come from the germline V gene. The CDR3 loop reads CASSALDGGRAATIYF. The CDR3, as DNA: TGTGCCAGCAGCGCCTTAGATGGGGGCAGGGCTGCCACCATATATTTT.

The chain employs TRBV18 and TRBJ1-1; 8 positions match TRBD1. J lost 0 bases, V lost 5 bases, and 8 bases had no gene match. The CDR3 runs to 16 residues. Germline loops: CDR1 KGHSH, CDR2 LQKENI. CDR3 in DNA: TGTGCCAGCTCAACTCGACAGGGGAATATGAACACTGAAGCTTTCTTT. Protein product: CASSTRQGNMNTEAFF.

The chain is built from TRBV14 and TRBJ2-7; 9 bases align to TRBD1. The germline V gene encodes CDR1 SGHDN and CDR2 FVKESK. The CDR3 has 16 amino acids. Trimming removed 7 bases from V and 0 bases from J; junction bases left unmatched: 10. The DNA for the CDR3 is TGTGCCAGCACCTCACGTGGACAGGGGAACTCCTACGAGCAGTACTTC. Protein sequence: CASTSRGQGNSYEQYF. Drawing the rest from reference TRBV14 and TRBJ2-7, the complete variable domain is EAGVTQFPSHSVIEKGQTVTLRCDPISGHDNLYWYRRVMGKEIKFLLHFVKESKQDESGMPNNRFLAERTGGTYSTLKVQPAELEDSGVYFCASTSRGQGNSYEQYFGPGTRLTVT.

In regard to this clone: The junction departs from the called germline gene at one end, perhaps through a read error. The chain employs TRBV18 and TRBJ2-3; no clear D gene. The CDR3 is made up of 13 amino acids. The germline CDR1 and CDR2 sequences are KGHSH and LQKENI. The CDR3 sequence: CASSPSWTDTQYF. For the CDR3, the DNA is TGTGCCAGTTCACCGTCCTGGACAGATACGCAGTATTTT.

CDR3 residues: CASSLNRDNEQFF. CDR3 DNA: TGTGCCAGCAGCTTAAACAGGGACAATGAGCAGTTCTTC. The V gene is TRBV11-2, the J gene TRBJ2-1, with D maybe TRBD1 (6 bases). The CDR3 spans 13 residues. Germline assignment: CDR1 SGHAT and CDR2 FQNNGV. Trimming shortened V by 2 bases and J by 5 bases, and 7 bases separated the two germline ends.

The rearrangement links TRBV7-2 to TRBJ1-1, with 7 bases that match TRBD1. The J segment lost 5 bases and the V segment lost 0 bases, leaving 3 bases of the junction unmatched. The CDR3 is 14 amino acids. Germline V gives CDR1 SGHTA, CDR2 FQGNSA. The CDR3 DNA reads TGTGCCAGCAGCTTAGCGCGGACAGGTACTGAAGCTTTCTTT. It translates to CASSLARTGTEAFF.

This chain uses TRBV7-9 with TRBJ2-5; perhaps TRBD2 as D (6 bases). The germline V gene has CDR1 SEHNR and CDR2 FQNEAQ (reference sequence). The V end lost 5 bases, the J end lost 4 bases, and 14 bases lay between the germline ends. This CDR3 spans 14 amino acids. Written as DNA, the CDR3 is TGTGCCAGCAGCGTACCGGGACTTGGAGAGACCCAGTACTTC. The encoded protein is CASSVPGLGETQYF.

The rearrangement links TRBV29-1 to TRBJ1-1; 8 bases are a match to TRBD1. The J segment lost 0 bases and the V segment lost 5 bases, leaving 8 bases of the junction unmatched. This CDR3 spans 15 amino acids. CDR1 SQVTM and CDR2 ANQGSEA come from the germline V gene. The CDR3, as DNA: TGCAGCGTTTTTCCGACAGGGGCCATGAACACTGAAGCTTTCTTT. Protein: CSVFPTGAMNTEAFF.

The J gene is TRBJ1-2, the V gene TRBV6-5; D call uncertain. CDR1 is MNHEY and CDR2 is SVGAGI in the germline V gene. Deletions cut 2 bases from V and 5 bases from J, with 12 bases between. This CDR3 region has 14 residues. The CDR3 DNA is TGTGCCAGCAGTTACGGAAGGGATTTATATGGCTACACCTTC. Its translation: CASSYGRDLYGYTF.

Regarding this clone: Other DNA variants within this sample encode the same CDR3. V gene TRBV18 combines with J gene TRBJ2-5; maybe TRBD2 (6 bases). V was shortened by 2 bases and J by 4 bases, with 8 bases between the two germline ends. Per the germline V gene, CDR1 is KGHSH and CDR2 is LQKENI. CDR3 length: 13 amino acids. CDR3 amino acids: CASSPGGRETQYF. The CDR3 DNA is TGTGCCAGCTCACCAGGGGGGAGAGAGACCCAGTACTTC. Looking up the rest from reference TRBV18 and TRBJ2-5 gives the full variable domain: NAGVMQNPRHLVRRRGQEARLRCSPMKGHSHVYWYRQLPEEGLKFMVYLQKENIIDESGMPKERFSAEFPKEGPSILRIQQVVRGDSAAYFCASSPGGRETQYFGPGTRLLVL.

J is TRBJ2-1 and V is TRBV6-1; 11 bases map to TRBD1. Losses at the gene ends were 1 base for V and 10 bases for J; bases not matched to a gene: 6. Looked up from germline, CDR1 is MNHNS and CDR2 is SASEGT. CDR3 size: 15 residues. Here the CDR3 reads CASSEVQDRGQEQFF. The CDR3 DNA sequence: TGTGCCAGCAGTGAAGTTCAGGACAGGGGGCAAGAGCAGTTCTTC.

A single count supports this clone. The rearrangement uses TRBV7-2 and TRBJ2-5, with 9 bases aligning to TRBD2. This CDR3 comprises 16 residues. Germline values: CDR1 SGHTA, CDR2 FQGNSA. Germline trimming cut 4 bases from V and 5 bases from J; bases unmatched to any gene: 11. CDR3 sequence (DNA): TGTGCCAGCAGCTACCTCGAGCGGGGGGTCCGGGAGACCCAGTACTTC. This encodes CASSYLERGVRETQYF.

The V gene is TRBV18, the J gene TRBJ1-4; no clear D gene. V was cut by 3 bases and J by 13 bases, with 15 bases left in between. The CDR3 totals 13 residues. Germline V gives CDR1 KGHSH, CDR2 LQKENI. The CDR3 reads CASSPDIGERLFF. The CDR3 DNA reads as TGTGCCAGCTCACCCGATATCGGGGAACGACTGTTTTTT.

V and J are TRBV18 and TRBJ1-1; weak D call: TRBD1 (6 bases). Germline assignment: CDR1 KGHSH and CDR2 LQKENI. Trimming removed 4 bases from V and 0 bases from J, with 12 bases in between. This CDR3 contains 15 residues. The CDR3 DNA reads as TGTGCCAGCTCACGCCCGGGGGCGATGAACACTGAAGCTTTCTTT. Protein product: CASSRPGAMNTEAFF.

The V call is TRBV7-9, the J call TRBJ1-6; D unresolved. The germline V gene encodes CDR1 SEHNR and CDR2 FQNEAQ (reference sequence). The CDR3 runs 12 residues. V was shortened by 3 bases and J by 9 bases, with 6 bases between the two germline ends. This CDR3 reads CASSLRASPLHF. The CDR3 DNA is TGTGCCAGCAGCTTGAGGGCTTCACCCCTCCACTTT.

V gene TRBV29-1 combines with J gene TRBJ1-6; D may be TRBD1 (6 bases). The CDR3 loop spans 14 amino acids. Trimming pared 6 bases from V and 7 bases from J, leaving 16 bases between. Germline V gene data show CDR1 as SQVTM and CDR2 as ANQGSEA. Written as DNA, the CDR3 is TGCAGCGTACGCATCCAGGGGCCCAATTCACCCCTCCACTTT. Its translation is CSVRIQGPNSPLHF.

A single count supports this clone. The rearrangement joins TRBV5-1 to TRBJ2-3; 7 bases align to TRBD2. CDR1 and CDR2 (germline): SGHRS, YFSETQ. The CDR3 is 16 residues long. With 3 bases clipped from V and 0 bases from J, the junction kept 7 bases outside the gene matches. CDR3 DNA: TGCGCCAGCAGCTGGAGCGGGGACCCTAGCACAGATACGCAGTATTTT. It is translated as CASSWSGDPSTDTQYF.

V and J are TRBV5-5 and TRBJ1-2; unclear D gene. Per the germline V gene, CDR1 is SGHKS and CDR2 is YYEKEE (reference sequence). Trimming removed 0 bases from V and 4 bases from J, with 4 bases in between. The CDR3 runs 12 residues. The CDR3 nucleotides are TGTGCCAGCAGCTTGGACAGCTATGGCTACACCTTC. Residues: CASSLDSYGYTF.